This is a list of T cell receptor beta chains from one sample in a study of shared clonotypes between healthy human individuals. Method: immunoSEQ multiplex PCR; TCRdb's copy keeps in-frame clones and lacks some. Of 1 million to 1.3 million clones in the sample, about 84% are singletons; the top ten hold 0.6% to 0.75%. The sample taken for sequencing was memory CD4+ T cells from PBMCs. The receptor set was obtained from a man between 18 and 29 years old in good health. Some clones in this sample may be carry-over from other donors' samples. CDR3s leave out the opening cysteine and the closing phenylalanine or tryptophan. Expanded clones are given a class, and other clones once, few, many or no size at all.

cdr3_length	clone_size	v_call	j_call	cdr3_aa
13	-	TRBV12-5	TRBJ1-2	ASGLGTGTVYGYT
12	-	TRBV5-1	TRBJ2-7	ASSLDRVRYEQY
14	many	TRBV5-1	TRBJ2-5	ASSLSLGGNQETQY
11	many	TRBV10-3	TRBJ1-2	ASQVGENYGYT
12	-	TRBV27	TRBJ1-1	ASSYRGGNTEAF
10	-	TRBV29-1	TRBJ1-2	SVSQVNYGYT
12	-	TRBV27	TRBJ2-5	ASSVGYRGGTQY
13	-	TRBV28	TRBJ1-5	ASVDRGARDQPQH
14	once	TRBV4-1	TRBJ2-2	ASSQNPGANTGELF
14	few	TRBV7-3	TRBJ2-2	ASSFLGTGNTGELF
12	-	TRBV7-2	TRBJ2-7	ASRPQGFSYEQY
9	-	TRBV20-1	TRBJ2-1	RLVRGPEQF
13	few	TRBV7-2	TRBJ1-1	ASSRYLTGHLEAF
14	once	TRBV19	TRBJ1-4	ASSIGPHYGREKLF
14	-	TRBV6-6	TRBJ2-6	ASSTWTGSGANVLT
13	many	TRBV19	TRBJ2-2	ASKTSPVGTGELF
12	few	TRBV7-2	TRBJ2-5	ASSSTSRQETQY
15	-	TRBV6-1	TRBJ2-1	ASSARLAGGSYNEQF